This T cell receptor (beta chain) came from a study of tumor-infiltrating lymphocytes in oesophageal squamous cell carcinoma. The CDR3 is 13 residues long. Looked up from germline, CDR1 is SGHAT and CDR2 is FQDESV (reference sequence). TCRdb ran MiXCR on the PCR reads and lists one entry per CDR3 protein. The data hold just under 20,000 distinct CDR3 sequences, with around 43% observed a single time. The sequence derives from a male donor with esophageal squamous cell carcinoma. The rearrangement joins TRBV11-1 to TRBJ2-5; TRBD2 aligns across 8 bases. The J call is doubtful: the DNA matches TRBJ2-7 better. Material for sequencing was normal esophageal tissue next to the tumor. The CDR3 DNA is TGTGCCAGCAAAATAGCGGGGCCCTACGAGCAGTACTTC. Protein product: CASKIAGPYEQYF.